The T cell receptor beta chain described here comes from a study of shared clonotypes between healthy human individuals. Whole-study context: Researchers drew samples from two women and a few men aged 18 to 49. Study results and caveats: Sharing across a few donors was seen in around 5% of naive CD4 clonotypes. Among donors, the sharing of clonotypes was expected to be influenced by sequencing depth.

Terminally differentiated effector memory CD45RA+ cells were excluded from the naive CD8 cells, which were CD45RO-negative and positively selected for CCR7. Generated by immunoSEQ multiplex PCR, the TCRdb table keeps only in-frame clones and is missing some. The table shows hundreds of thousands of clones, with about 95% occurring only once. CDR3 length: 11 residues. Germline V gene sequence: CDR1 WNHNN, CDR2 SYGVQD (reference sequence). Losses at the gene ends were 8 bases for V and 4 bases for J; bases not matched to a gene: 1. This clone was counted only a few times. Its specificity is unknown. The sequencing sample was made of naive CD8+ T cells sorted from blood. This chain connects TRBV10-1 to TRBJ2-7; 8 bases fit TRBD2. This clonotype originated in a woman aged 25 to 39 in good health. In DNA form, the CDR3 reads TGCGCCAGCGGGACTAGTTACGAGCAGTACTTC. It is translated as CASGTSYEQYF.